The clone carrying this TCR beta chain was counted only a few times. What it recognizes is unknown. Clinical symptoms, serum thyroxine and TRAb, thyroid ultrasound and orbital computed tomography together formed the diagnostic basis. The data were taken from a study of T cells in Graves' hyperthyroidism and ophthalmopathy. Across the study: Blood from the periphery was taken at initial diagnosis, before any treatment. Study outcomes and limitations: Blood also showed most of the thyroid clonotypes that were expanded above 0.001.

Amplification yielded TCR beta CDR3 regions, with RNA transcripts as the source. When the TCR CDR3 underwent first-round RT-PCR, the HTBI primer set was used. TCRdb re-analysed the multiplex PCR reads in MiXCR, keeping a single row per CDR3 protein. This repertoire shows hundreds of thousands of distinct CDR3 sequences, roughly 22% found once; its top ten account for around two thirds. The sample was blood. The TCR originated in a man aged 30 to 45 with Graves' ophthalmopathy.

The CDR3 nucleotides are TGCAGCGTCCATCTCGGGGGGAGAGGGAACACTGAAGCTTTCTTT. It codes for CSVHLGGRGNTEAFF. J is TRBJ1-1 and V is TRBV29-1, with TRBD1 as a possible D gene (5 bases). Germline CDR1 reads SQVTM; CDR2 reads ANQGSEA. The length of the CDR3 is 15 residues. V gave up 6 bases and J gave up 1 base, with 18 bases separating them.